The text below deals with one T cell receptor (beta chain). Its antigen remains unidentified. The data are from a study of shared clonotypes between healthy human individuals. Whole-study context: Donors, aged 18 to 49, were a couple of women and three men. Regarding the study as a whole: Investigators collected only blood, and repertoires in tissues likely differ.

DNA from unsorted PBMC was sequenced on ten immunoSEQ deep assay plates. As processed by the authors: ImmunoSEQ output held junction-only sequences without quality scores, so filtering differed. Some clones are missing from TCRdb's copy, which holds only in-frame ones; the method was immunoSEQ multiplex PCR. V and J calls and clone size come straight from that table; D and trimming were deduced from the DNA. The table lists around 500,000 clones, around 79% of them singletons. CDR1 and CDR2 from the germline V gene are SGHTA and FQGNSA. The V segment lost 4 bases and the J segment 6 bases; nucleotides outside the gene matches: 11. This CDR3 region has 16 residues.

V usage is TRBV7-2 and J usage is TRBJ2-2, with 7 positions matching TRBD1. The receptor comes from a woman in her thirties or forties in good health. Some clones in this sample may be carry-over from other donors' samples. Sequencing was done on a sample of PBMCs. The CDR3 region is CASSSRVTGVAGELFF. The CDR3 nucleotides are TGTGCCAGCAGCTCACGGGTAACAGGGGTAGCCGGGGAGCTGTTTTTT.